The 3 T cell receptor beta chains below come from one sample, sequenced in a study of T cells in Graves' hyperthyroidism and ophthalmopathy. Amplification yielded TCR beta CDR3 regions, with RNA transcripts as the source. The HTBI primer set was used in a first-round RT-PCR of the TCR CDR3. TCRdb re-derived calls from the multiplex PCR reads in MiXCR, one entry per CDR3 protein. The table lists over 250,000 distinct CDR3 sequences, 20% to 30% of them singletons. The sample taken for sequencing was blood. These receptors originate from a man between 35 and 55 years old with Graves' hyperthyroidism that later progressed to Graves' ophthalmopathy.

This clonotype was observed many times. This sequence joins TRBV7-9 and TRBJ1-1; TRBD1 might be the D (5 bases). Trimming stripped 5 bases from V and 3 bases from J, with 10 bases between. CDR3 size: 13 residues. Germline CDR1 is SEHNR and CDR2 is FQNEAQ (reference sequence). CDR3 in DNA: TGTGCCAGCAGCCTCCCGGGGGACACTGAAGCTTTCTTT. Its translation: CASSLPGDTEAFF.

This clonotype was found many times. In nucleotides, the CDR3 is TGTGCCAGCAGTCCCTCAATTCAGGGCGGCTATGGCTACACCTTC. Its translation is CASSPSIQGGYGYTF. The chain employs TRBV28 and TRBJ1-2; D may be TRBD1 (5 bases). The CDR3 sequence is 15 residues long. The germline CDR1 and CDR2 sequences are MDHEN and SYDVKM. The V end lost 5 bases, the J end lost 4 bases, and 17 bases lay between the germline ends.

This clonotype was recorded many times. The rearrangement joins TRBV28 to TRBJ2-2; D tentatively fits TRBD1 or TRBD2 (5 bases each). The germline CDR1 and CDR2 sequences are MDHEN and SYDVKM. The length of the CDR3 is 14 residues. V lost 6 bases and J lost 0, with 8 bases in between. CDR3: CASRRGPNTGELFF. The CDR3 bases are TGTGCCAGCAGACGGGGACCGAACACCGGGGAGCTGTTTTTT.